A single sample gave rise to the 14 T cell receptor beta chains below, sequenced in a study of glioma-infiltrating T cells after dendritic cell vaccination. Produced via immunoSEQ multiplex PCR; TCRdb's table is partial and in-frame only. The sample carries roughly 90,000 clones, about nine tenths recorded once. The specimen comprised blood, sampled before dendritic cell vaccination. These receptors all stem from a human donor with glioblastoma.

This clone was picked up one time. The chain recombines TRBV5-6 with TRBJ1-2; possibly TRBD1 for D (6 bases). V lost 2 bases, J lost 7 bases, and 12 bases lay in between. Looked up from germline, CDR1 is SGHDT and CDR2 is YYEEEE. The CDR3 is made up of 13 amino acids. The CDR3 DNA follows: TGTGCCAGCAGCTTTGGGGGCCCGGGTGGCTACACCTTC. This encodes CASSFGGPGGYTF.

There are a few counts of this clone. The CDR3: CASSLWTGAKDEQFF. CDR3 sequence (DNA): TGTGCCAGCAGCTTATGGACAGGGGCTAAAGATGAGCAGTTCTTC. V usage is TRBV7-9 and J usage is TRBJ2-1; 9 bases match TRBD1. Germline V gene sequence: CDR1 SEHNR, CDR2 FQNEAQ (reference sequence). The V segment lost 2 bases and the J segment 8 bases; nucleotides outside the gene matches: 7. This CDR3 has 15 residues.

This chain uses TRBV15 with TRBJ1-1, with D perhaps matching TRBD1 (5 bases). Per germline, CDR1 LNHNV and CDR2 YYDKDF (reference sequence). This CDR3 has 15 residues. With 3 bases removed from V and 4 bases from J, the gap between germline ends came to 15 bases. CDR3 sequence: CATSRGRGRITEAFF. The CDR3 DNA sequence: TGTGCCACCAGCAGGGGGCGAGGACGAATCACTGAAGCTTTCTTT.

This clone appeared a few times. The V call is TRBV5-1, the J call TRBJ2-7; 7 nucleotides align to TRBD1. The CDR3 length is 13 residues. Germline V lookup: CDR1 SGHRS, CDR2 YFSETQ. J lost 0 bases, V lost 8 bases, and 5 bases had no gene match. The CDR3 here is CASATGASYEQYF. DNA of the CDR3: TGCGCCAGTGCTACAGGGGCCTCCTACGAGCAGTACTTC.

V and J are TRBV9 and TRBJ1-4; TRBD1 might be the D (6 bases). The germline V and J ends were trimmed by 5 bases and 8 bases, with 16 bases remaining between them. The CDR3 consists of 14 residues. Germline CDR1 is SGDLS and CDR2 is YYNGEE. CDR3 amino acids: CASSPRGGGEKLFF. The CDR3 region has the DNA TGTGCCAGCAGTCCAAGGGGGGGAGGGGAAAAACTGTTTTTT.

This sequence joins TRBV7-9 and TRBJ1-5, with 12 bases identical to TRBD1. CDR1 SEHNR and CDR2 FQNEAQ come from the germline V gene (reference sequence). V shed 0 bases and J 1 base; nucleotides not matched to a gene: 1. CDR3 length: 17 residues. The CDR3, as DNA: TGTGCCAGCAGCTTAGCGGGACAGGGGGCCAGCAATCAGCCCCAGCATTTT. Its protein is CASSLAGQGASNQPQHF.

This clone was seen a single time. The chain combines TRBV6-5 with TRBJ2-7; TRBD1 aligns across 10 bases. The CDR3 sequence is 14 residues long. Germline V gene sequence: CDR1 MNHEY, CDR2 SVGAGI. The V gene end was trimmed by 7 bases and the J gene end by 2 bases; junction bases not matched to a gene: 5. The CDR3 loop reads CASTLGQGAYEQYF. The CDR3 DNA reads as TGTGCCAGCACACTCGGACAGGGGGCCTACGAGCAGTACTTC.

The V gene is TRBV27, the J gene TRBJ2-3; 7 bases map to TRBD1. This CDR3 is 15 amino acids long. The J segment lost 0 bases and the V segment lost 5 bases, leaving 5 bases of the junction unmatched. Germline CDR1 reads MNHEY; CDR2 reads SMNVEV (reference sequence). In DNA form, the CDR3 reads TGTGCCAGCAGTCCCGGGACAGTTAGCACAGATACGCAGTATTTT. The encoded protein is CASSPGTVSTDTQYF.

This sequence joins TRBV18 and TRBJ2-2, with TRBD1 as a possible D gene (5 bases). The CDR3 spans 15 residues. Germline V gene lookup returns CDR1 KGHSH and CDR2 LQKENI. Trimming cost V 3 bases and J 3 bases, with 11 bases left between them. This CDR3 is CASSPPAGHTGELFF. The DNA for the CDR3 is TGTGCCAGCTCACCCCCCGCAGGGCACACCGGGGAGCTGTTTTTT.

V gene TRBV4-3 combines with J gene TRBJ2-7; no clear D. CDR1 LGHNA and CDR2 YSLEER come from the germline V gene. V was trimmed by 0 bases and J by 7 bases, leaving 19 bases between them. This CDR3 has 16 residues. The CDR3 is CASSQDPALPPTEQYF. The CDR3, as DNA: TGCGCCAGCAGCCAAGATCCGGCACTACCTCCCACGGAGCAGTACTTC.

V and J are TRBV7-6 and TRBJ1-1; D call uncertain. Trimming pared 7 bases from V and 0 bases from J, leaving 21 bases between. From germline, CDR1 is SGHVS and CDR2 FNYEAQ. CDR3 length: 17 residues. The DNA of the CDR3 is TGTGCCAGCACACCCTCGACCGTCCTTGAGGTGAACACTGAAGCTTTCTTT. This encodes CASTPSTVLEVNTEAFF.

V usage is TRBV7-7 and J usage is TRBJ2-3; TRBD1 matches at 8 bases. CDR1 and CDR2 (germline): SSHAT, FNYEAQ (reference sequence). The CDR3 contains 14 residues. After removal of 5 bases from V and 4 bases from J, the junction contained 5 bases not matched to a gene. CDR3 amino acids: CASSRTGPPDTQYF. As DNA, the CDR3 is TGTGCCAGCAGCAGGACAGGGCCCCCAGATACGCAGTATTTT.

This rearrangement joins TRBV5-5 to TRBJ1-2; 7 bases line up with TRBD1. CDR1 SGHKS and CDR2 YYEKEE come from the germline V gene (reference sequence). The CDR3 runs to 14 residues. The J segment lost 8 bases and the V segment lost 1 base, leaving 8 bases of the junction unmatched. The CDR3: CASSLLLTGRGYTF. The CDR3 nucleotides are TGTGCCAGCAGCTTGTTGTTGACAGGGAGGGGCTACACCTTC.

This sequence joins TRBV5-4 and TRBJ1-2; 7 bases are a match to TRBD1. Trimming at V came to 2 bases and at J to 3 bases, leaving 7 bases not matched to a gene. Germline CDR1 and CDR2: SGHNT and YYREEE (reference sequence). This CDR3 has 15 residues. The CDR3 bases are TGTGCCAGCAGCTTCAGGGGACAGCTTCACTATGGCTACACCTTC. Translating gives CASSFRGQLHYGYTF. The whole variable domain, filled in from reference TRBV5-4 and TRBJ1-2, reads ETGVTQSPTHLIKTRGQQVTLRCSSQSGHNTVSWYQQALGQGPQFIFQYYREEENGRGNFPPRFSGLQFPNYSSELNVNALELDDSALYLCASSFRGQLHYGYTFGSGTRLTVV.